This T cell receptor (beta chain) was identified during a study of blood T cell repertoires in COVID-19. Study details: COVID-19 samples from acute and convalescent phases originated in the United States, Italy and Spain. From T cells, B-cell-depleted T cells, or PBMCs came the material, which was cDNA or gDNA.

How the authors handled the data: Reference gene primer amplification yielded estimated nucleated cell counts. TCRdb keeps only in-frame clones here, not all; method: immunoSEQ multiplex PCR. V, J and clone size derive from that table, while D and trimming were established from the DNA sequence. The sample records roughly 260,000 clones, about 90% being singletons. V lost 2 bases, J lost 0 bases, and 10 bases lay in between. Germline-derived CDR1 and CDR2 are SGHVS and FNYEAQ. This CDR3 has 15 amino acids. Seattle researchers signed up patients amid active infection and tracked them longitudinally. Sequencing used peripheral blood. This receptor was taken from a person aged 18-30 years with COVID-19, enrolled during active disease. The V gene is TRBV7-6, the J gene TRBJ2-5; D might be TRBD2 (5 bases). CDR3 bases: TGTGCCAGCAGCTTAAATCGCGGGTACCAAGAGACCCAGTACTTC. It translates to CASSLNRGYQETQYF.